This TCR beta chain was sequenced during a study of OX40 agonist ivuxolimab in advanced cancers. Looking at the study overall: Of mixed ages from about 20 to 90 and averaging 60 years, the group was about 86% male.

Assay: immunoSEQ multiplex PCR; the TCRdb copy retains only in-frame clones and omits some. The sample consists of more than 40,000 clones, about 88% of them appearing once. From germline, CDR1 is SGHRS and CDR2 YFSETQ. Trimming took off 0 bases at V and 1 base at J, with 4 bases between the two ends. The CDR3 contains 13 residues. The specimen was CD4+ or CD8+ T cells sorted from blood, collected in a trial of the OX40 agonist ivuxolimab. The TCR comes from an adult with an advanced solid tumor such as melanoma, head and neck, liver or kidney cancer. The V and J genes are TRBV5-1 and TRBJ1-1, with unresolved D. The CDR3 region is CASSLDANTEAFF. Written as DNA, the CDR3 is TGCGCCAGCAGCTTGGACGCGAACACTGAAGCTTTCTTT.